This T cell receptor (beta chain) was captured by sequencing in a study of T-cell reconstitution after alpha-beta-depleted transplantation in children. The CDR3 length is 12 residues. Deletions cut 6 bases from V and 4 bases from J, with 7 bases between. This clonotype was seen ten or more times. A library of TCRbeta sequences, prepared with unique molecular identifiers, was generated. A single record per CDR3 protein comes from TCRdb applying MiXCR to the PCR reads. The sample records about half a million distinct CDR3 sequences, about 12% being singletons. The TCR sequence derives from a human donor who donated a stem cell graft to a child with combined immunodeficiency. The sample consisted of PBMCs from the stem cell graft donor, taken from the stem cell graft. This chain uses TRBV12-3 or TRBV12-4 with TRBJ2-1; possibly TRBD2 for D (5 bases). The CDR3 is CASRSGYNEQFF. For the CDR3, the DNA is TGTGCCAGCAGGAGCGGTTACAATGAGCAGTTCTTC.